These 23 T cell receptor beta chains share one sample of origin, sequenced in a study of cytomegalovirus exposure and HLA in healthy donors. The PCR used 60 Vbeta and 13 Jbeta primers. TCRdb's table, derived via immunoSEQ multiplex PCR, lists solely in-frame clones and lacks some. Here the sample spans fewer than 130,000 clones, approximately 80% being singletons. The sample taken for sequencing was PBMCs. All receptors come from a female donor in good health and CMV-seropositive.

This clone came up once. The CDR3 coding sequence is TGTGCCAGCAGCGCCGGCGGTTGGACAGATACGCAGTATTTT. The encoded protein is CASSAGGWTDTQYF. This chain links TRBV9 with TRBJ2-3; D is ambiguous. Germline V CDR1 and CDR2: SGDLS, YYNGEE. CDR3 length: 14 amino acids. Trimming removed 3 bases at V and 3 bases at J, with 11 bases between.

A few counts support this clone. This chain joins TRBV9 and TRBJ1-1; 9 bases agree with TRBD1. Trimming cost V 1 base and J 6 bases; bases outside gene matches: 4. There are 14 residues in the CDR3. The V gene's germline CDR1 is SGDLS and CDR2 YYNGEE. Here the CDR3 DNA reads TGTGCCAGCAGCGTAACGGACAGGGGACCTGAAGCTTTCTTT. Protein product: CASSVTDRGPEAFF.

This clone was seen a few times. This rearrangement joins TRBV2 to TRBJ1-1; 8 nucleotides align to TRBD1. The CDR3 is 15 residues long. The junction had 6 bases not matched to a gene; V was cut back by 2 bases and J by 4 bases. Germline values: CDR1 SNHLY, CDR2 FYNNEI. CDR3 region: CASSERGRGLTEAFF. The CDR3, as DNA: TGTGCCAGCAGTGAAAGGGGCAGGGGGCTCACTGAAGCTTTCTTT. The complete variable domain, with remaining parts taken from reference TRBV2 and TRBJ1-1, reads EPEVTQTPSHQVTQMGQEVILRCVPISNHLYFYWYRQILGQKVEFLVSFYNNEISEKSEIFDDQFSVERPDGSNFTLKIRSTKLEDSAMYFCASSERGRGLTEAFFGQGTRLTVV.

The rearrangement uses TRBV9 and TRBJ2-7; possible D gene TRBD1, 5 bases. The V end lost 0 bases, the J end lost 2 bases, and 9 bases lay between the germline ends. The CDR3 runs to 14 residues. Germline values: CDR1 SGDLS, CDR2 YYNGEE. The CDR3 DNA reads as TGTGCCAGCAGCGTAGAACAGGTGGCCTACGAGCAGTACTTC. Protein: CASSVEQVAYEQYF.

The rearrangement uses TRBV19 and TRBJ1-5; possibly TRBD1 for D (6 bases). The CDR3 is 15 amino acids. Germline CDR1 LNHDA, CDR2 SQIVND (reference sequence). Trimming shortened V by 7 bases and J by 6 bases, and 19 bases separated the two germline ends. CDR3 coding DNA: TGTGCCAGTACCCCCGAAGGCACAGGGAGTCAGCCCCAGCATTTT. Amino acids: CASTPEGTGSQPQHF.

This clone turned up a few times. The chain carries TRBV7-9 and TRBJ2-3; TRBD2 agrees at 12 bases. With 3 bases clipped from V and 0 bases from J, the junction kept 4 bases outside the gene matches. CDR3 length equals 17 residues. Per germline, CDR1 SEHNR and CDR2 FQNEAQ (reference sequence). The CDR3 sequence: CASSFPGLAGSTDTQYF. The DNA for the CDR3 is TGTGCCAGCAGCTTCCCCGGACTAGCGGGGAGCACAGATACGCAGTATTTT.

This CDR3 reads CASSGSGTSVSPLHF. As DNA, the CDR3 is TGTGCCAGCAGCGGCTCAGGGACTAGTGTTTCACCCCTCCACTTT. V gene TRBV11-2 combines with J gene TRBJ1-6; a weak D match, TRBD1 (5 bases). Germline CDR1 SGHAT, CDR2 FQNNGV. V shed 5 bases and J shed 9 bases, with 17 bases lying between them. This CDR3 is 15 amino acids long.

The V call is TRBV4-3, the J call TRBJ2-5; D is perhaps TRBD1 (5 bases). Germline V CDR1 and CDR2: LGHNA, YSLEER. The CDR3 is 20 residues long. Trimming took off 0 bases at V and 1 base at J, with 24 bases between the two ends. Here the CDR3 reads CASSQETPYGAHRIQETQYF. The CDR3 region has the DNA TGCGCCAGCAGCCAAGAAACCCCTTATGGGGCCCACAGAATCCAAGAGACCCAGTACTTC.

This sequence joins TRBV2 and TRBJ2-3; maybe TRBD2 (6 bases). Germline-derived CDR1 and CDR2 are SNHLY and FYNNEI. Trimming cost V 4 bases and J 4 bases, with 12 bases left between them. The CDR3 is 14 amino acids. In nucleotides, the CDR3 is TGTGCCAGCAGTGTGGACGGGAGATCAGATACGCAGTATTTT. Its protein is CASSVDGRSDTQYF.

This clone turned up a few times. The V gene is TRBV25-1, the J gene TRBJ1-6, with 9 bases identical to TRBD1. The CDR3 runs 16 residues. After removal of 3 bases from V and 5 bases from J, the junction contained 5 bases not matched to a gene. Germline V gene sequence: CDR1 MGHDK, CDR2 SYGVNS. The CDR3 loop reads CASSDPGQGNNSPLHF. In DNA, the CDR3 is TGTGCCAGCAGTGACCCGGGACAGGGAAATAATTCACCCCTCCACTTT.

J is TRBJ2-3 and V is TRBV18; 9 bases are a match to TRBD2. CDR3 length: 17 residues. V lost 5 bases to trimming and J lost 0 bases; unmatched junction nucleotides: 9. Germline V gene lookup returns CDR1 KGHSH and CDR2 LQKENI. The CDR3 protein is CASSRELAGSSTDTQYF. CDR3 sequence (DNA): TGTGCCAGCTCAAGGGAGCTAGCGGGGAGTAGCACAGATACGCAGTATTTT.

The CDR3 protein is CASSTDRGTDTQYF. In DNA, the CDR3 is TGTGCCAGTAGTACGGACAGGGGCACAGATACGCAGTATTTT. This rearrangement joins TRBV19 to TRBJ2-3; 8 bases line up with TRBD1. The germline V gene has CDR1 LNHDA and CDR2 SQIVND (reference sequence). The CDR3 is 14 amino acids. The ends lost 4 bases at V and 1 base at J; junction bases unmatched: 1.

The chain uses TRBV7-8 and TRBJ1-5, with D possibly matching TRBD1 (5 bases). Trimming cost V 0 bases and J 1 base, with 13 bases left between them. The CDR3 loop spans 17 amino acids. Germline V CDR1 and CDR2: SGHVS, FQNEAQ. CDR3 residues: CASSLAHDSWSNQPQHF. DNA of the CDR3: TGTGCCAGCAGCTTAGCGCACGACAGCTGGAGCAATCAGCCCCAGCATTTT.

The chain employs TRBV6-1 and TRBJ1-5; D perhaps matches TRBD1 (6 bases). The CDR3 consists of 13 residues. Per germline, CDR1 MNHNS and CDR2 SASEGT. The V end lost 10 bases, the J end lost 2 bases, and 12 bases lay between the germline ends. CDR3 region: CAITGGRNQPQHF. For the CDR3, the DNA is TGTGCCATCACGGGGGGGCGCAATCAGCCCCAGCATTTT.

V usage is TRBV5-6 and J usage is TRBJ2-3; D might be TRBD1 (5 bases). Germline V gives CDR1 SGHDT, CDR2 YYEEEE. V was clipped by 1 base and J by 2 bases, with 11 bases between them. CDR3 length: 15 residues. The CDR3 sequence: CASSLYPGNTDTQYF. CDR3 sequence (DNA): TGTGCCAGCAGCTTGTATCCAGGGAACACAGATACGCAGTATTTT.

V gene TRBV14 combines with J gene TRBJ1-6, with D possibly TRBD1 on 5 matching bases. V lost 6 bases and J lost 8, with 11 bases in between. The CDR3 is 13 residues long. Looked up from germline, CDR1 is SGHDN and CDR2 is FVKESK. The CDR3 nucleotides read TGTGCCAGCAGTTCACAGGATTATTCACCCCTCCACTTT. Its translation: CASSSQDYSPLHF.

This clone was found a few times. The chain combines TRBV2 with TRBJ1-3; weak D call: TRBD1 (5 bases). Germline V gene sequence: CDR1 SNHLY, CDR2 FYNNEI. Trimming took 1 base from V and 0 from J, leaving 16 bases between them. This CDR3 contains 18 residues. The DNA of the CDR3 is TGTGCCAGCAGTGAAGGGGGGGGAGGGAGCCGCTCTGGAAACACCATATATTTT. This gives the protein CASSEGGGGSRSGNTIYF.

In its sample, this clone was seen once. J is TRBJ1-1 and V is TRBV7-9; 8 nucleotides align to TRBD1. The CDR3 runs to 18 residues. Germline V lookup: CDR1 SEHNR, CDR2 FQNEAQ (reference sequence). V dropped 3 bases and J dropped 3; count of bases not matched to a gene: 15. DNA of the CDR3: TGTGCCAGCAGCTTCACACCCGCAGGGGGCGCTTCCGACACTGAAGCTTTCTTT. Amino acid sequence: CASSFTPAGGASDTEAFF.

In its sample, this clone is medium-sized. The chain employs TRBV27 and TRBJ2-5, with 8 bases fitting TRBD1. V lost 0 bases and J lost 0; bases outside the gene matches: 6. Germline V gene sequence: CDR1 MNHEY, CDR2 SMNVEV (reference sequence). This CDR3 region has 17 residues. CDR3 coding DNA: TGTGCCAGCAGTTTATCCGGGGGACAGGAGTACCAAGAGACCCAGTACTTC. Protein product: CASSLSGGQEYQETQYF.

The CDR3 protein is CASRGTGSSYNSPLHF. The DNA for the CDR3 is TGTGCCAGCAGAGGGACTGGGAGCTCCTATAATTCACCCCTCCACTTT. The V gene is TRBV2, the J gene TRBJ1-6; possibly TRBD1 for D (5 bases). Germline V gene data show CDR1 as SNHLY and CDR2 as FYNNEI. The CDR3 is made up of 16 amino acids. V lost 6 bases and J lost 0, with 12 bases in between.

CDR3 amino acids: CASSLDSWREWDTQYF. The CDR3 bases are TGTGCCAGCAGCTTAGACTCTTGGCGGGAGTGGGATACGCAGTATTTT. This chain joins TRBV11-2 and TRBJ2-3; 7 nucleotides match TRBD2. CDR1 is SGHAT and CDR2 is FQNNGV in the germline V gene. This CDR3 spans 16 amino acids. V gave up 0 bases and J gave up 6 bases; unmatched junction bases: 9. Using reference TRBV11-2 and TRBJ2-3 for the parts outside the CDR3, the full variable domain is EAGVAQSPRYKIIEKRQSVAFWCNPISGHATLYWYQQILGQGPKLLIQFQNNGVVDDSQLPKDRFSAERLKGVDSTLKIQPAKLEDSAVYLCASSLDSWREWDTQYFGPGTRLTVL.

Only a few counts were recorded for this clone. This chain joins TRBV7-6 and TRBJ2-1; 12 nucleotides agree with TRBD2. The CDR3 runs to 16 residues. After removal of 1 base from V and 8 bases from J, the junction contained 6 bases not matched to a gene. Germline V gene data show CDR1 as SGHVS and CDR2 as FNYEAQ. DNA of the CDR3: TGTGCCAGCAGCTTAGAGACTAGCGGGAGAAGTGATGAGCAGTTCTTC. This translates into CASSLETSGRSDEQFF.

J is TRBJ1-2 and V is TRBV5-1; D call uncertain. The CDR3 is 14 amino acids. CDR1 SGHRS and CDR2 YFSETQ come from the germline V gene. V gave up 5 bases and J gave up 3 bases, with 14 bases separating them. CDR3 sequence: CASRSQVDYYGYTF. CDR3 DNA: TGCGCCAGCAGATCTCAGGTGGACTACTATGGCTACACCTTC.